This TCR beta chain was found in a study of beta chain features in type 1 diabetes. The CDR3 contains 12 residues. Germline loops: CDR1 MGHRA, CDR2 YSYEKL. Trimming left V 5 bases short and J 9 bases short, with 8 bases between. Only a few counts were recorded for this clone. cDNA synthesis used the whole RNA isolate, giving expressed TCRB sequences. The assay was immunoSEQ multiplex PCR, and TCRdb's table has in-frame clones only and misses some. The data hold 300,000 to 350,000 clones, with roughly a fifth observed a single time. Sequencing was performed on naive CD4+ T cells from blood. The rearrangement joins TRBV4-1 to TRBJ1-6; no firm D call. The receptor was isolated from a woman between 18 and 30 years old in good health. CDR3 in DNA: TGCGCCAGCAGCGGGAGAGGTTCACCCCTCCACTTT. Its protein is CASSGRGSPLHF.